The sequence of this TCR beta chain was determined in a study of T-cell memory formation after mild COVID-19. Findings of the study overall: Clones that contracted from day 15 to 85 were balanced CD4/CD8, while later expanders leaned CD4+.

For this clonotype: Its antigen is unidentified.

This CDR3 is 14 amino acids long. The germline CDR1 and CDR2 sequences are SGHDN and FVKESK. V was clipped by 1 base and J by 11 bases; unmatched bases: 5. 5'RACE with constant-segment primers built TCRalpha and TCRbeta cDNA libraries with UMIs. TCRdb re-called the 5' RACE reads with MiXCR, one entry per CDR3 protein. The sample has 350,000 to 550,000 distinct CDR3 sequences, 15% to 20% seen once. The sample was PBMCs or a T cell subset sorted from them (not recorded which). The chain uses TRBV14 and TRBJ1-1; 12 nucleotides match TRBD1. This clonotype was sampled from a man between 18 and 29 years old who had mild COVID-19 (a few samples of this study predate the infection). Cell type and time point are not known. The CDR3 loop is CASSQGGQGAMAFF. The CDR3 DNA is TGTGCCAGCAGCCAAGGGGGACAGGGGGCCATGGCTTTCTTT.